By proportion, the clone carrying this T cell receptor beta chain is large. The data derive from a study of tumor-infiltrating lymphocytes in primary liver carcinoma. Starting from roughly 540 ng of total RNA, TCR beta cDNA was produced with a primer in the constant region. ARM-PCR was slightly modified, and three nested multiplex PCR rounds with it gave rise to the TCR beta libraries. In TCRdb, the multiplex PCR reads were re-called with MiXCR into one record per CDR3 protein. This sample has about 74,000 distinct CDR3 sequences, with roughly two thirds found just once. For each extraction, RNA and DNA were obtained together from around 20-30 mg of unsorted bulk tissue. The sequenced material came from liver tumor tissue from sampling region 4. Subset defined: tumor region T4, right-lateral pole. The sequence derives from a man in his forties with primary liver carcinoma and hepatitis B virus infection.

The CDR3 is CASSLGSSGPGETQYF. In DNA, the CDR3 is TGTGCCAGCAGCTTAGGGAGTAGCGGCCCGGGGGAGACCCAGTACTTC. The chain has TRBV11-2 and TRBJ2-5; D is possibly TRBD2 (6 bases). The CDR3 sequence is 16 residues long. V lost 1 base, J lost 5 bases, and 17 bases lay in between. Germline V gene sequence: CDR1 SGHAT, CDR2 FQNNGV. The variable domain in full, with the rest retrieved from reference TRBV11-2 and TRBJ2-5, is EAGVAQSPRYKIIEKRQSVAFWCNPISGHATLYWYQQILGQGPKLLIQFQNNGVVDDSQLPKDRFSAERLKGVDSTLKIQPAKLEDSAVYLCASSLGSSGPGETQYFGPGTRLLVL.